These T cell receptor beta chains were read from a single sample in a study of graft-versus-host responses after intestinal transplantation. Sequenced by immunoSEQ multiplex PCR; TCRdb stores in-frame clones only, minus some. Of about 7,000 clones listed, 30% to 35% are singletons. The starting material was alloreactive CD8+ T cells from a mixed lymphocyte reaction culture, obtained before transplantation. The receptor set was obtained from a human patient who was an organ donor for intestinal transplantation. Both conserved end residues are part of each CDR3.

>TRBJ1-3|TRBV6-5
CASSYKDRDTIYF
>TRBJ1-5|TRBV7-8
CASSLLLDYSNQPQHF
>TRBJ2-7|TRBV27
CASRGNLGSFEWQYF
>TRBJ2-4|TRBV18
CASSKGISKNIQYF
>TRBJ2-7|TRBV7-9
CASSINRGRPYEQYF
>TRBJ2-7|TRBV9
CASRGVGGGRDYEQYF
>TRBJ2-7|TRBV18
CASSPRDSGGYEQYF
>TRBJ1-2|TRBV5-1
CASSLGWGSLGYTF
>TRBJ2-1|TRBV21-1
CASSRVVATPSDNEQFF
>TRBJ2-5|TRBV9
CASGNTQETQYF
>TRBJ2-5|TRBV21-1
CASRQRQDPYQETQYF
>TRBJ1-2|TRBV19
CASSDEVANRKTYGYTF
>TRBJ1-2|TRBV20-1
CSASSSGYTF
>TRBJ1-2|TRBV4-1
CASAALTTRLRGRGYTF
>TRBJ2-1|TRBV6-5
CASRSPTGWAHEQFF
>TRBJ1-4|TRBV18
CASSFQAVGEKLFF
>TRBJ2-1|TRBV7-2
CASSKMGLAGGILLNEQFF
>TRBJ2-1|TRBV10-1
CASSELGGLYNEQFF
>NA|TRBV10-1
CASSESIGAHGTYEQYF
>TRBJ1-5|TRBV7-9
CASSLKVGSNQPQHF
>TRBJ1-2|TRBV6-1
CASRSGTGLYGYTF
>TRBJ2-7|TRBV9
CASRVVGGGRDYEQYF